Listed below are T cell receptor beta chains from one sample, sequenced in a study of shared clonotypes between healthy human individuals. Clones were read by immunoSEQ multiplex PCR, and TCRdb kept only the in-frame ones, dropping some. The table shows about 800,000 clones, with around 96% occurring only once. Sequencing input: naive CD8+ T cells sorted from blood. These TCRs come from a man between 25 and 39 years old in good health. Both conserved end residues are trimmed from each CDR3. The D gene is left open where the match is weak.

j_gene,v_gene,d_gene,CDR3aa
TRBJ1-2,TRBV4-3,NA,ASRGTPANYGYT
TRBJ2-7,TRBV2,NA,ASLGTREQY
TRBJ1-4,TRBV25-1,NA,ASSESGWSGNEKLF
TRBJ2-7,TRBV19,NA,ASSSLVDHPYEQY
TRBJ2-5,TRBV29-1,TRBD2,SVELAGVLKETQY
TRBJ2-3,TRBV7-2,NA,ASSSLGAAYRTDTQY
TRBJ2-1,TRBV27,NA,ASSLGWVAPHNEQF
TRBJ2-1,TRBV15,NA,ATSRARSIDEQF
TRBJ2-7,TRBV6-1,NA,ASSERQISYEQY
TRBJ2-7,TRBV4-1,TRBD2,ASSKGLAGTYEQY
TRBJ2-2,TRBV11-3,TRBD1,ASSDRDRGNTGELF
TRBJ2-1,TRBV4-2,TRBD2,ASSQLTIGAKLAGVSYNEQF
TRBJ1-2,TRBV11-3,NA,ASSLMDGYGYT
TRBJ2-1,TRBV18,TRBD1,ASSPPMKDRVGNEQF
TRBJ2-1,TRBV5-1,NA,ASSARGPNEQF
TRBJ2-3,TRBV5-1,TRBD1,ASSLSPPRVTGDIDTQY
TRBJ1-3,TRBV19,NA,ATRPGSGNTIY
TRBJ2-7,TRBV27,NA,ASSRTAAYEQY